The entry below gives a single T cell receptor beta chain sequence along with its context. V lost 6 bases and J lost 5, with 14 bases in between. The germline gives CDR1 SNHLY, CDR2 FYNNEI. CDR3 length equals 13 residues. This sample was taken from a study of shared clonotypes between healthy human individuals. The protocol was immunoSEQ multiplex PCR, while the TCRdb copy is restricted to in-frame clones and leaves out a portion. The table records about 990,000 clones, 75% to 85% of them present only once. This receptor was identified in a man in his late teens or twenties in good health. Some clones in this sample may be carry-over from other donors' samples. The material sequenced was memory CD4+ T cells from PBMCs. Subset in this sample: CD45RA-negative fraction. The J gene is TRBJ2-7, the V gene TRBV2; tentative D call: TRBD1 (6 bases). The CDR3 DNA sequence: TGTGCCAGCAGAGTGACAGGAGCCCACGAGCAGTACTTC. Its protein product is CASRVTGAHEQYF.